The 27 T cell receptor beta chains in this list originate from one sample, sequenced in a study of beta chain features in type 1 diabetes. The sequenced template was cDNA made from the entire isolated RNA. Sequencing was performed with immunoSEQ multiplex PCR; in TCRdb, only in-frame clones are kept and a portion is missing. Of about 900,000 clones in the sample, 15% to 20% were seen once. Sequences were obtained from naive CD4+ T cells from blood. These receptors originate from a woman aged 18-30 years in good health.

The chain is built from TRBV4-3 and TRBJ2-1; D remains ambiguous. This CDR3 comprises 14 residues. Trimming pared 0 bases from V and 10 bases from J, leaving 13 bases between. CDR1 and CDR2 from the germline V gene are LGHNA and YSLEER. The CDR3 spells CASSQDSGGLEQFF. CDR3 coding DNA: TGCGCCAGCAGCCAAGACTCAGGCGGTCTAGAGCAGTTCTTC.

V usage is TRBV2 and J usage is TRBJ2-4, with 10 bases aligning to TRBD1. This CDR3 region has 14 residues. The V segment lost 10 bases and the J segment 8 bases; nucleotides outside the gene matches: 11. The germline V gene has CDR1 SNHLY and CDR2 FYNNEI. CDR3 region: CANGPGQGTDIQYF. The CDR3 DNA is TGTGCCAATGGCCCGGGACAGGGGACGGACATTCAGTACTTC.

This clone was counted only a few times. The chain links TRBV7-2 to TRBJ1-4; no clear D. CDR1 SGHTA and CDR2 FQGNSA come from the germline V gene. Deletions cut 6 bases from V and 7 bases from J, with 15 bases between. The CDR3 spans 14 residues. CDR3 DNA: TGTGCCAGCAGTTCCTATCGGGAGGGTGAAAAACTGTTTTTT. It codes for CASSSYREGEKLFF.

In this sample, this clone turned up a few times. The gene calls are TRBV20-1 and TRBJ2-7; no definite D call. From germline, CDR1 is DFQATT and CDR2 SNEGSKA (reference sequence). Trimming cost V 1 base and J 7 bases, with 8 bases left between them. CDR3 size: 11 residues. CDR3 DNA sequence: TGCAGTGCTAGAGTTCAGCTAGAGCAGTACTTC. Encoded protein: CSARVQLEQYF.

CDR3 region: CSVGRDRGYEQYF. CDR3 DNA: TGCAGCGTTGGAAGAGACAGGGGCTACGAGCAGTACTTC. This chain connects TRBV29-1 to TRBJ2-7, with 8 bases lining up with TRBD1. In germline, CDR1 is SQVTM, CDR2 ANQGSEA. V trimming: 4 bases; J trimming: 3 bases; junction bases outside the gene matches: 5. The CDR3 has 13 residues.

The table lists this clone with a few counts. This rearrangement joins TRBV7-8 to TRBJ2-1; tentatively, D is TRBD2 (5 bases). Trimming removed 5 bases from V and 9 bases from J, with 14 bases in between. This CDR3 comprises 13 residues. Germline CDR1 reads SGHVS; CDR2 reads FQNEAQ. The CDR3 nucleotides read TGTGCCAGCAGCCCCGCTCCGGGAACTGAGCAGTTCTTC. Its translation: CASSPAPGTEQFF.

The chain couples TRBV7-2 to TRBJ1-1; D remains unclear. Germline CDR1 SGHTA, CDR2 FQGNSA. The CDR3 is 14 residues long. The ends were cut back, 4 bases at V and 7 bases at J, with 16 bases in the middle. The CDR3 DNA sequence: TGTGCCAGCAGCTCGAGGAGAGGGCAGCTTGAAGCTTTCTTT. Protein sequence: CASSSRRGQLEAFF.

In its sample, this clone was seen once. The rearrangement links TRBV9 to TRBJ2-4, with TRBD2 matching 12 bases. The CDR3 loop spans 17 amino acids. The trim removed 4 bases at V and 4 bases at J, leaving 9 bases unmatched. Germline loops: CDR1 SGDLS, CDR2 YYNGEE. CDR3 amino acids: CASSPGLAGRTKNIQYF. CDR3 DNA: TGTGCCAGCAGCCCCGGACTAGCGGGAAGGACAAAAAACATTCAGTACTTC.

This clone was counted between two and nine times. The chain recombines TRBV5-1 with TRBJ2-7, with 9 bases identical to TRBD2. The V segment lost 0 bases and the J segment 6 bases; nucleotides outside the gene matches: 7. Germline assignment: CDR1 SGHRS and CDR2 YFSETQ. The CDR3 extends over 15 amino acids. CDR3 nucleotide sequence: TGCGCCAGCAGCTTGGCCGGCGGGAGGGCCGGCGAGCAGTACTTC. It codes for CASSLAGGRAGEQYF.

This clone was seen only a few times. This chain joins TRBV27 and TRBJ2-7; 8 nucleotides agree with TRBD2. CDR1 and CDR2 from the germline V gene are MNHEY and SMNVEV (reference sequence). Losses at the gene ends were 4 bases for V and 6 bases for J; bases not matched to a gene: 5. This CDR3 has 13 residues. CDR3 sequence reads: CASSYGRGGEQYF. The DNA for the CDR3 is TGTGCCAGCAGTTACGGGAGGGGAGGCGAGCAGTACTTC.

The gene calls are TRBV5-4 and TRBJ2-5; possibly TRBD1 for D (6 bases). The CDR3 contains 13 residues. CDR1 and CDR2 (germline): SGHNT, YYREEE (reference sequence). V dropped 2 bases and J dropped 3 bases, with 8 bases sitting between them. The CDR3 sequence is CASSFTGKETQYF. CDR3 nucleotides: TGTGCCAGCAGCTTCACAGGGAAAGAGACCCAGTACTTC. The complete variable domain, with remaining parts taken from reference TRBV5-4 and TRBJ2-5, reads ETGVTQSPTHLIKTRGQQVTLRCSSQSGHNTVSWYQQALGQGPQFIFQYYREEENGRGNFPPRFSGLQFPNYSSELNVNALELDDSALYLCASSFTGKETQYFGPGTRLLVL.

This clone was observed a handful of times. The rearrangement uses TRBV4-2 and TRBJ2-5; D is undetermined. Germline CDR1 and CDR2: LGHNA and YNFKEQ. Trimming removed 0 bases from V and 2 bases from J, with 13 bases in between. The CDR3 has 16 amino acids. The CDR3 sequence is CASSQDWAVGQETQYF. The CDR3 region has the DNA TGTGCCAGCAGCCAAGATTGGGCCGTGGGGCAAGAGACCCAGTACTTC.

There are a few counts of this clone. The V call is TRBV10-3, the J call TRBJ2-2; 7 nucleotides match TRBD1. The CDR3 is 14 amino acids. Germline assignment: CDR1 ENHRY and CDR2 SYGVKD. The trim removed 4 bases at V and 4 bases at J, leaving 3 bases unmatched. CDR3 sequence (DNA): TGTGCCATCAGTGTTGACAGGGCCACCGGGGAGCTGTTTTTT. The encoded protein is CAISVDRATGELFF.

The V gene is TRBV7-9, the J gene TRBJ2-3; perhaps TRBD2 as D (6 bases). The CDR3 has 18 amino acids. From germline, CDR1 is SEHNR and CDR2 FQNEAQ (reference sequence). Trimming cost V 5 bases and J 4 bases, with 25 bases left between them. The CDR3 nucleotides are TGTGCCAGCAGCCACCCCAAGCGGGCACCGAAAACGGCAGATACGCAGTATTTT. Translated: CASSHPKRAPKTADTQYF.

The chain recombines TRBV7-2 with TRBJ2-7, with TRBD2 matching 9 bases. The V gene's germline CDR1 is SGHTA and CDR2 FQGNSA. The V and J ends lost 6 bases and 2 bases, in that order; junction bases with no gene match: 8. The CDR3 loop spans 15 amino acids. Here the CDR3 DNA reads TGTGCCAGCAGTCAGACTAGCGGACTCGCCTACGAGCAGTACTTC. It specifies CASSQTSGLAYEQYF.

The rearrangement uses TRBV28 and TRBJ1-1; D not resolved. The CDR3 sequence is 12 residues long. V gave up 2 bases and J gave up 11 bases, with 12 bases separating them. Germline lookup yields CDR1 MDHEN and CDR2 SYDVKM. The CDR3 spells CASSLRRLSAFF. The CDR3 region has the DNA TGTGCCAGCAGTTTACGCCGCCTGAGTGCTTTCTTT.

The chain recombines TRBV7-2 with TRBJ2-1; D is ambiguous. This CDR3 contains 14 residues. CDR1 is SGHTA, CDR2 FQGNSA, per germline. V gave up 1 base and J gave up 6 bases, with 10 bases separating them. CDR3 coding DNA: TGTGCCAGCAGCTTAGTACGCAGTCGCAATGAGCAGTTCTTC. Translated, it gives CASSLVRSRNEQFF.

The chain recombines TRBV9 with TRBJ2-5; 10 positions match TRBD2. This CDR3 has 15 residues. Germline values: CDR1 SGDLS, CDR2 YYNGEE. Losses at the gene ends were 3 bases for V and 5 bases for J; bases not matched to a gene: 7. CDR3 bases: TGTGCCAGCAGCGGGGCTAGCGGGAGTTGGGAGACCCAGTACTTC. Translated: CASSGASGSWETQYF.

The chain uses TRBV11-2 and TRBJ2-1; D may match TRBD1 or TRBD2 (6 bases each). The CDR3 totals 13 residues. V was pared by 2 bases and J by 7 bases, with 9 bases between. Germline V gene lookup returns CDR1 SGHAT and CDR2 FQNNGV. The CDR3 bases are TGTGCCAGCAGCTTAAGGGGGGAGAATGAGCAGTTCTTC. Residues: CASSLRGENEQFF. The full variable domain, rest sourced from reference TRBV11-2 and TRBJ2-1, is EAGVAQSPRYKIIEKRQSVAFWCNPISGHATLYWYQQILGQGPKLLIQFQNNGVVDDSQLPKDRFSAERLKGVDSTLKIQPAKLEDSAVYLCASSLRGENEQFFGPGTRLTVL.

The rearrangement uses TRBV5-1 and TRBJ1-4, with D possibly matching TRBD1 (5 bases). Trimming took 3 bases from V and 3 from J, leaving 9 bases between them. This CDR3 region has 14 residues. Germline V gene lookup returns CDR1 SGHRS and CDR2 YFSETQ. The CDR3: CASSYGTANEKLFF. CDR3 in DNA: TGCGCCAGCAGCTACGGGACGGCTAATGAAAAACTGTTTTTT.

The chain couples TRBV5-4 to TRBJ1-1; unclear D gene. The CDR3 is 13 amino acids. Germline lookup yields CDR1 SGHNT and CDR2 YYREEE (reference sequence). V was trimmed by 4 bases and J by 12 bases, leaving 19 bases between them. CDR3 coding DNA: TGTGCCAGCAGCCCGAGGATCGGGGAAGTATCTTTCTTT. The encoded protein is CASSPRIGEVSFF.

The chain uses TRBV7-3 and TRBJ2-2; D may be TRBD2 (5 bases). From germline, CDR1 is SGHTA and CDR2 FQGTGA. V gave up 8 bases and J gave up 6 bases, with 10 bases separating them. The CDR3 length is 12 residues. CDR3 sequence (DNA): TGTGCCAGCGTGCGGGTCTCCGGGGAGCTGTTTTTT. Translated, it gives CASVRVSGELFF.

With regard to this clone: One end of the junction does not line up with germline, which may come from a read error. This CDR3 reads CASSYSDKETQYF. The CDR3 nucleotides are TGTGCCAGCAGTTACTCCGACAAAGAGACCCAGTACTTC. This chain joins TRBV10-3 and TRBJ2-5; no firm D call. This CDR3 region has 13 residues. Germline V gene data show CDR1 as ENHRY and CDR2 as SYGVKD.

This clone was seen a few times. The V gene is TRBV4-1, the J gene TRBJ2-1, with 8 bases matching TRBD2. This CDR3 comprises 16 residues. J gave up 5 bases and V 1 base, and 7 bases lay outside the gene matches. Germline V gene lookup returns CDR1 MGHRA and CDR2 YSYEKL. Written as DNA, the CDR3 is TGCGCCAGCAGCCAAGGTCACGGGAGGGCCGACAATGAGCAGTTCTTC. Translated, it gives CASSQGHGRADNEQFF.

This clone showed up just a few times. V is TRBV27 and J is TRBJ1-4; the match to TRBD1 covers 8 bases. The V and J ends lost 5 bases and 7 bases, in that order; junction bases with no gene match: 3. Looked up from germline, CDR1 is MNHEY and CDR2 is SMNVEV (reference sequence). The CDR3 spans 13 residues. CDR3 loop: CASSRTGSEKLFF. The CDR3 bases are TGTGCCAGCAGTAGGACAGGGAGTGAAAAACTGTTTTTT.

V gene TRBV19 combines with J gene TRBJ1-1; no clear D gene. V lost 6 bases and J lost 1, with 9 bases in between. The germline V gene encodes CDR1 LNHDA and CDR2 SQIVND (reference sequence). CDR3 length: 13 residues. DNA of the CDR3: TGTGCCAGTAGCAAGGGCCCGAACACTGAAGCTTTCTTT. Its translation: CASSKGPNTEAFF.

The table lists this clone with a few counts. This chain joins TRBV6-5 and TRBJ2-1; 9 bases align to TRBD2. The CDR3 runs 15 residues. Germline V gene sequence: CDR1 MNHEY, CDR2 SVGAGI. J gave up 11 bases and V 4 bases, and 12 bases lay outside the gene matches. The CDR3 protein is CASSSTTSGSNKQFF. The CDR3 nucleotides are TGTGCCAGCAGTTCCACTACTAGCGGGTCTAACAAGCAGTTCTTC.